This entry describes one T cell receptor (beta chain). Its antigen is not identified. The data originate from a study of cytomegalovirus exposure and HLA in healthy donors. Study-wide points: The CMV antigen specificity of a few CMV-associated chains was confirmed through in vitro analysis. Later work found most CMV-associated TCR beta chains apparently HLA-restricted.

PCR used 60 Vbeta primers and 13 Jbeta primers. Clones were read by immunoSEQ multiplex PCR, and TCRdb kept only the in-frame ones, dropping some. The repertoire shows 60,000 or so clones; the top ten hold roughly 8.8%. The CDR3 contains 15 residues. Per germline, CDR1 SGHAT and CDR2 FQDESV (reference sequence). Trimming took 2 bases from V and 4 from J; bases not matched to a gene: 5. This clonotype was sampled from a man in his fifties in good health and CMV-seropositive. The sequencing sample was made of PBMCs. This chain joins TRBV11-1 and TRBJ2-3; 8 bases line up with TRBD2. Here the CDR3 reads CASSLPGLGSDTQYF. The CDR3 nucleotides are TGTGCCAGCAGCTTACCGGGACTAGGGTCAGATACGCAGTATTTT. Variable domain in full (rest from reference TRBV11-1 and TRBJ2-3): EAEVAQSPRYKITEKSQAVAFWCDPISGHATLYWYRQILGQGPELLVQFQDESVVDDSQLPKDRFSAERLKGVDSTLKIQPAELGDSAMYLCASSLPGLGSDTQYFGPGTRLTVL.